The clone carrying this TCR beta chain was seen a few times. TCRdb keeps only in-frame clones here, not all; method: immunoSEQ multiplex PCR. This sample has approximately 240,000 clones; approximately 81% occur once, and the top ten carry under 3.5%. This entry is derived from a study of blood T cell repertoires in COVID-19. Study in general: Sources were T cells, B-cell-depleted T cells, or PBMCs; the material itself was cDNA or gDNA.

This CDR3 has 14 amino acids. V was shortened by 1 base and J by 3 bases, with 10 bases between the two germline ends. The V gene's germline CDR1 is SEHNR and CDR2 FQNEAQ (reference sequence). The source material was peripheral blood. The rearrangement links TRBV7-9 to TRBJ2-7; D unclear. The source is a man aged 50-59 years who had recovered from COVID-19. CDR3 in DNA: TGTGCCAGCAGCTTAGAGCACCCCGGCTACGAGCAGTACTTC. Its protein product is CASSLEHPGYEQYF.